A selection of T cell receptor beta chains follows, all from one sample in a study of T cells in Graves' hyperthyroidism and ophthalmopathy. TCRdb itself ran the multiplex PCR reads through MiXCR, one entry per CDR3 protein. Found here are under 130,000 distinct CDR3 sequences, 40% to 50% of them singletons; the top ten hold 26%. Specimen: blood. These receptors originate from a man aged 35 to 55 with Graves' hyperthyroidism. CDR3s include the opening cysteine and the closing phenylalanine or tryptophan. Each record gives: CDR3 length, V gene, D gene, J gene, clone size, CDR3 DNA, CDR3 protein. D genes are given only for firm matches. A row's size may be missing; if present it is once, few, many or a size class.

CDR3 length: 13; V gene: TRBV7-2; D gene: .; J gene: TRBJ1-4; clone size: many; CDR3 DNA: TGTGCCAGCAGCTTAATGAAGGGTGAAAAACTGTTTTTT; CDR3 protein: CASSLMKGEKLFF
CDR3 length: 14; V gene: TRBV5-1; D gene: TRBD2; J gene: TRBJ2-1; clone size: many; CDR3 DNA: TGCGCCAGCTTCAGCGGGAGTCCCTACAATGAGCAGTTCTTC; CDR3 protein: CASFSGSPYNEQFF
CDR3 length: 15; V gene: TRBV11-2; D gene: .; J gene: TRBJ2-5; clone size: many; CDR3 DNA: TGTGCCAGCAGCTTAGAAGCCCAATACCAAGAGACCCAGTACTTC; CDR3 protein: CASSLEAQYQETQYF
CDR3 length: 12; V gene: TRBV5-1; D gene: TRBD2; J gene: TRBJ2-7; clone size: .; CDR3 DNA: TGCGCCAGCAGCTGGCCGCGGGGGGGGTCGTACTTC; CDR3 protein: CASSWPRGGSYF
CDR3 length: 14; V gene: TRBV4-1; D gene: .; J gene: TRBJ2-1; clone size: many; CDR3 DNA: TGCGCCAGCAGCCAAGTTGGGGGAACGAATGAGCAGTTCTTC; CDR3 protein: CASSQVGGTNEQFF
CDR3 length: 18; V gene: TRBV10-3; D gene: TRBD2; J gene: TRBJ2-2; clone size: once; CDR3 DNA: TGTGCCATCAGTGAGGGACTAGCGGGAGGGTTTTACACCGGGGAGCTGTTTTTT; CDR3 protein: CAISEGLAGGFYTGELFF
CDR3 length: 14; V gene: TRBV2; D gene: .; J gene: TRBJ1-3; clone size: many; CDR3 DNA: TGTGCCAGCAGTGTGACCATCTCTGGAAACACCATATATTTT; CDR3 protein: CASSVTISGNTIYF
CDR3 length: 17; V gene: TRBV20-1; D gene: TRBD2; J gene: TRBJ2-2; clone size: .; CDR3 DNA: TGCAGTGCTTCCGGGACTAGCGGGAGAGCGAACACCGGGGAGCTGTTTTTT; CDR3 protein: CSASGTSGRANTGELFF
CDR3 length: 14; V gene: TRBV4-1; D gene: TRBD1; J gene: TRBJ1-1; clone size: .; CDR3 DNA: TGCGCCAGCAGCCCGCAGGGGGTAGGCACTGAATCTGTCTTT; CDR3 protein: CASSPQGVGTESVF
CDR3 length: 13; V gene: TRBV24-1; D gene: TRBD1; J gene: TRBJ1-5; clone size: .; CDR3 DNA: TGTGCCACCAGTGGGCCGGGACAGGAGCCCCAGCATTTT; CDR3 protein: CATSGPGQEPQHF
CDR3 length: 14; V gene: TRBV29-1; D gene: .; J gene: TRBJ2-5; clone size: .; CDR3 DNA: TGCAGCAGTTTATTGGGGGACATACAAGAGACCCAGTACTTC; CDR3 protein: CSSLLGDIQETQYF
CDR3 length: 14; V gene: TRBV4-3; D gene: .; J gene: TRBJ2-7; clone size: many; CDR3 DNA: TGCGCCAGCAGCCAATCACGGGTTTCCTACGAGCAGTACTTC; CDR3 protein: CASSQSRVSYEQYF